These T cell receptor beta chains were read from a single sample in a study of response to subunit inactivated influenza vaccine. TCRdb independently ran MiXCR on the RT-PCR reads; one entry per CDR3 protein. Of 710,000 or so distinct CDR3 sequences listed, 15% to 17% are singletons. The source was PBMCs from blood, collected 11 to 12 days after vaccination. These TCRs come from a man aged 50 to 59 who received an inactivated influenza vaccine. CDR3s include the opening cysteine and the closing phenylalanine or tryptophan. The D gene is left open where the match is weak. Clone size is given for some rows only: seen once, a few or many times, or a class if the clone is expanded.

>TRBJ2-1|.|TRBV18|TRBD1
TGTGCCAGCTCACCACCGCCAGGGGGTGTTTCTGGAAATGAGCAGTTCTTC
CASSPPPGGVSGNEQFF
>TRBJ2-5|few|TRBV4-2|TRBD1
TGTGCCAGCAGCCAGATGGGACAGAAAAGGGTGGAGACCCAGTACTTC
CASSQMGQKRVETQYF
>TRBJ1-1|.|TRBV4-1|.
TGCGCCAGCAGCCGGGTCGTGAACACTGAAGCTTTCTTT
CASSRVVNTEAFF
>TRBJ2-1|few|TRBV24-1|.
TGTGCCACCAGTGACCACCTAGAGCAGTTCTTC
CATSDHLEQFF
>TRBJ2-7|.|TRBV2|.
TGTGCCAGCAAAGTCGGGCCTCGATACGAGCAGTACTTC
CASKVGPRYEQYF
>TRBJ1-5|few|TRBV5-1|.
TGCGCCAGCAGCGTGGGACACCCTAGCAATCAGCCCCAGCATTTT
CASSVGHPSNQPQHF
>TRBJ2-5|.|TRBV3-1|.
TGTGCCAGCAGCAATCGACAGGGAGGAGGAGAGACCCAGTACTTC
CASSNRQGGGETQYF
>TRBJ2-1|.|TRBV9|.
TGTGCCAGCAGCGATAAGAGCTCCTACAATGAGCAGTTCTTC
CASSDKSSYNEQFF
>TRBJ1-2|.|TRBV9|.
TGTGCCAGCAGCACGGACACCTATGGCTACACCTTC
CASSTDTYGYTF
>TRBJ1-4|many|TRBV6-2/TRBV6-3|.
TGTGCCAGCAGGGACCCGAATGAAAAACTGTTTTTT
CASRDPNEKLFF
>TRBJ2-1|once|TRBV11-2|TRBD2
TGTGCCAGCAGCTTGGGGGGGTCGAGGTACAATGAGCAGTTCTTC
CASSLGGSRYNEQFF
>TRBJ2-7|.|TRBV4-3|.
TGCGCCAGCAGCCAAGGCCTGGGGGGAGAGCAGTACTTC
CASSQGLGGEQYF
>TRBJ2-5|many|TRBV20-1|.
TGCAGTGCTAGAGATTTGCCAGGGATTATGGAGACCCAGTACTTC
CSARDLPGIMETQYF
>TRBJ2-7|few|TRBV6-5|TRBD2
TGTGCCAGCAGTTACTCGAAGGGGCTAGCGGGAGACCACGAGCAGTACTTC
CASSYSKGLAGDHEQYF
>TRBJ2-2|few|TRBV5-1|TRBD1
TGCGCTAGCAAGCCGTTAGGGGGCGACTTATCGGGGGAGCTGTTTTTT
CASKPLGGDLSGELFF
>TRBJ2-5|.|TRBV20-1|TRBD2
TGCAGTGCGCAGACTAGCCCCCAAGGAACCCAGTACTTC
CSAQTSPQGTQYF
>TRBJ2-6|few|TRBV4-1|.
TGCGCCAGCAGCCTTTTAGGTGGCAGGCAAGCCTCTGGGGCCAACGTCCTGACTTTC
CASSLLGGRQASGANVLTF
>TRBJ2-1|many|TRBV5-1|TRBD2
TGCGCCAGCAGCCTAGGACTAGCGGGAGAAAATGAGCAGTTCTTC
CASSLGLAGENEQFF
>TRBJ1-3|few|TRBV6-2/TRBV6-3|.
TGTGCCAGCAGGCGGGACGGCGTCTCCTCTGGAAACACCATATATTTT
CASRRDGVSSGNTIYF
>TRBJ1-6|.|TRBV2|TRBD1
TGTGCCAGCAGAGCAAGGACAGGGCACAATTCACCCCTCCACTTT
CASRARTGHNSPLHF
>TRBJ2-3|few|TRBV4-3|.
TGCGCCAGCAGCCAAAGTGGGACCGTCACAGATACGCAGTATTTT
CASSQSGTVTDTQYF
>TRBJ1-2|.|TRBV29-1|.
TGCAGCGTTGAGAGGCAATCGGGTAGCTATGGCTACACCTTC
CSVERQSGSYGYTF
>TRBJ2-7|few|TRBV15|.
TGTGCCACCAGCAAGGTGGACGGCTACGAGCAGTACTTC
CATSKVDGYEQYF
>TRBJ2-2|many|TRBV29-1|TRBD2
TGCAGCGCCGGGACTAGGAACACCGGGGAGCTGTTTTTT
CSAGTRNTGELFF
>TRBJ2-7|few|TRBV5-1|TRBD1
TGCGCCAGCAGCACGGGACAGGGGTTGGTCGAGCAGTACTTC
CASSTGQGLVEQYF
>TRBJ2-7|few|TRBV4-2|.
TGTGCCAGCAGCCAAGATCCTTCCCGAGTCGACGAGCAGTACTTC
CASSQDPSRVDEQYF
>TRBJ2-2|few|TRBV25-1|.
TGTGCCAGCAGTGAACGGTTCAACACCGGGGAGCTGTTTTTT
CASSERFNTGELFF
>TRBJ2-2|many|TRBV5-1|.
TGCGCCAGCAGCTTCCAGGCAGGGTGGACCGGGGAGCTGTTTTTT
CASSFQAGWTGELFF
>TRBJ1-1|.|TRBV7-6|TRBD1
TGTGCCAGCAGCTTAGGAGGACAGGGGGCGTTGACTGAAGCTTTCTTT
CASSLGGQGALTEAFF
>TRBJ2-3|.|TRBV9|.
TGTGCCAGCAGCGAAAACGCAGATACGCAGTATTTT
CASSENADTQYF
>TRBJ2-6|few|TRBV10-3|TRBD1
TGTGCCATCAGGTCCGGGACAGGGAAACCTGGGGCCAACGTCCTGACTTTC
CAIRSGTGKPGANVLTF
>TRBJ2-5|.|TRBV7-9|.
TGTGCCAGCAGCTTGTCAGCGGGTCCGGTACGAGAGACCCAGTACTTC
CASSLSAGPVRETQYF
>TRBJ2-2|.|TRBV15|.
TGTGCCACCAGCGGAGGGGGGTTTAACACCGGGGAGCTGTTTTTT
CATSGGGFNTGELFF
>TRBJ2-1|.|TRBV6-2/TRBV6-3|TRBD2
TGTGCCAGCACAGTCCGGGCTAGCGGGATGTCCTACAATGAGCAGTTCTTC
CASTVRASGMSYNEQFF
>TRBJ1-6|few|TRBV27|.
TGTGCCAGCAGTTTTCGGGACAACGCCTGGGGTTCACCCCTCCACTTT
CASSFRDNAWGSPLHF
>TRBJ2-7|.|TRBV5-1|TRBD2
TGCGCCAGCAGCTTGGTGGCTAGCGGGGGCCAAACCTACGAGCAGTACTTC
CASSLVASGGQTYEQYF
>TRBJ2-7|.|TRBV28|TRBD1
TGTGCCAGCAGATACCCCGGACAGGGGATGAGGTACGAGCAGTACTTC
CASRYPGQGMRYEQYF
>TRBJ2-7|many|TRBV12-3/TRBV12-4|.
TGTGCCAGCAGTTATGGGGTCGGTTACGAGCAGTACTTC
CASSYGVGYEQYF
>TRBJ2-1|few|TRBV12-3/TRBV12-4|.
TGTGCCAGCAGTTTAGTCTGGAGGGTAGGGCACAATGAGCAGTTCTTC
CASSLVWRVGHNEQFF
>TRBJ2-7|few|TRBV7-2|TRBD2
TGTGCCAGCAGCTTAATAGCGGGAGAGGGCTACGAGCAGTACTTC
CASSLIAGEGYEQYF
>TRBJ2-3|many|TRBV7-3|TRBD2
TGTGCCAGCAGCTTAACGGGACTAGGGGGCACAGATACGCAGTATTTT
CASSLTGLGGTDTQYF
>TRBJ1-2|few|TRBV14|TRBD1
TGTGCCAGCAGCCAATTTAAGGGACAGAACTATGGCTACACCTTC
CASSQFKGQNYGYTF
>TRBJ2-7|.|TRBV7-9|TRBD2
TGTGCCAGCAGCTTTAGGCCTAGCGGAGAGCAGTACTTC
CASSFRPSGEQYF
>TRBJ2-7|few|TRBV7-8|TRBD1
TGTGCCAGCAGCACCGACAGGGCCACCGACGAGCAGTACTTC
CASSTDRATDEQYF
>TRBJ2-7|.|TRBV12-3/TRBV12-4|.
TGTGCCAGCAGGCCCTCCGGGACCGCACCCTACGAGCAGTACTTC
CASRPSGTAPYEQYF
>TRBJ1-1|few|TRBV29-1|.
TGCAGCGCCGAGAGGCAGCCAGCTGAAGCTTTCTTT
CSAERQPAEAFF
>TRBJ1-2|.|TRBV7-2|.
TGTGCCAGCAGTTTGACCCGACGTGATGGCTACACCTTC
CASSLTRRDGYTF
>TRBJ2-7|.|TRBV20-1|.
TGCAGTGCTAGCCTATCCCGACAGTCGATCTACGAGCAGTACTTC
CSASLSRQSIYEQYF
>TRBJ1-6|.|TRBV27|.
TGTGCCAGCAGTTTATTGGGGGACACCTTTTCCGGATCCTATAATTCACCCCTCCACTTT
CASSLLGDTFSGSYNSPLHF
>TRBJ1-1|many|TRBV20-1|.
TGCAGTGCTAGAGATCCACCCACTGAAGCTTTCTTT
CSARDPPTEAFF
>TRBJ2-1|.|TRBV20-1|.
TGCAGTGCTAGAGGGGCGAGGGAGCAGTTCTTC
CSARGAREQFF
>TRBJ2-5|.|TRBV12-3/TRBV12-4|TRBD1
TGTGCCAGCAGACAGGGGGCAAAGACCCAGTACTTC
CASRQGAKTQYF
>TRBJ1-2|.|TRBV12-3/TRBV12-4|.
TGTGCCAGCAGCTTAGCCTTCTATGGCTACACCTTC
CASSLAFYGYTF
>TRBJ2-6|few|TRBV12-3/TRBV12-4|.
TGTGTCATTTGGTCTACAAGCCTCTCTGGGGCCAACGTCCTGACTTTC
CVIWSTSLSGANVLTF
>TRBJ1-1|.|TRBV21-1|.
TGTGCCAGCAGCATTCAGCTCCTTAACACTGAAGCTTTCTTT
CASSIQLLNTEAFF